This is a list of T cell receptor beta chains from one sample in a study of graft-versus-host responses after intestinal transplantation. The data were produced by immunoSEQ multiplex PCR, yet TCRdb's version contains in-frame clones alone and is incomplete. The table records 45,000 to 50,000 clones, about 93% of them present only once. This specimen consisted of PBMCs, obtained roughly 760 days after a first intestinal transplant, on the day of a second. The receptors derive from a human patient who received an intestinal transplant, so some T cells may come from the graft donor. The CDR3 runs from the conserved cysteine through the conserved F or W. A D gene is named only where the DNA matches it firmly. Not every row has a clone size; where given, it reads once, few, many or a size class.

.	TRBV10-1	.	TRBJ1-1	CASSRNPNTEAFF	TGCGCCAGCAGTCGGAACCCGAACACTGAAGCTTTCTTT
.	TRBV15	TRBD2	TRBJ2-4	CATSDGGRLENIQYF	TGTGCCACCAGCGATGGCGGGAGACTTGAAAACATTCAGTACTTC
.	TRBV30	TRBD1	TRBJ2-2	CAWTIYRGWTGELFF	TGTGCCTGGACAATCTACAGGGGCTGGACCGGGGAGCTGTTTTTT
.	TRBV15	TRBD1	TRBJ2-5	CATSRDPRRGGETQYF	TGTGCCACCAGCAGAGATCCGCGACGAGGGGGCGAGACCCAGTACTTC
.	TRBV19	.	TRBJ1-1	CASSISWQNTEAFF	TGTGCCAGTAGTATTAGTTGGCAGAACACTGAAGCTTTCTTT
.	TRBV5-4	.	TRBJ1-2	CASSLGGGYTF	TGTGCCAGCAGCTTGGGGGGAGGCTACACCTTC
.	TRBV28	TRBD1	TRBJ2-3	CASSWRTGVTDTQYF	TGTGCCAGCAGTTGGAGGACAGGGGTCACAGATACGCAGTATTTT
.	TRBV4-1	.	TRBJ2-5	CASSQETGVSLRETQYF	TGCGCCAGCAGCCAAGAAACCGGTGTTAGCCTTAGAGAGACCCAGTACTTC
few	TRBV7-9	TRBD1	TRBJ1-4	CASSRDSNEKLFF	TGTGCCAGCAGCCGGGACAGTAATGAAAAACTGTTTTTT
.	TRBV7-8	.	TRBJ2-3	CASSLRFEGSDTQYF	TGTGCCAGCAGCTTGAGATTTGAGGGTTCAGATACGCAGTATTTT
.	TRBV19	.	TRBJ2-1	CASSIGHNEQFF	TGTGCCAGTAGTATAGGGCACAATGAGCAGTTCTTC
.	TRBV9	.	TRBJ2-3	CASNSGNTDTQYF	TGTGCCAGCAATAGCGGAAACACAGATACGCAGTATTTT
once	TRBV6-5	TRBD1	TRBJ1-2	CASRKDRVAYGYTF	TGTGCCAGCAGAAAAGACAGGGTTGCCTATGGCTACACCTTC
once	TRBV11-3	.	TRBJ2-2	CASSSPGNTGELFF	TGTGCCAGCAGCTCCCCGGGGAACACCGGGGAGCTGTTTTTT
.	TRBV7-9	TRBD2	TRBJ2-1	CATAAGGNEQFF	TGTGCCACCGCGGCGGGGGGCAATGAGCAGTTCTTC
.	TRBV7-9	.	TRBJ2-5	CASSLATLGRQETQYF	TGTGCCAGCAGCTTAGCGACTCTGGGGCGGCAAGAGACCCAGTACTTC
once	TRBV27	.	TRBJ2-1	CASSFRTWGNEQFF	TGTGCCAGCAGTTTTCGTACCTGGGGGAATGAGCAGTTCTTC
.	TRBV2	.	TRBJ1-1	CASGEQVNTEAFF	TGTGCCAGCGGAGAACAGGTGAACACTGAAGCTTTCTTT
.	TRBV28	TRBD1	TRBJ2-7	CASRGGQGAYEQYF	TGTGCCAGCAGGGGGGGACAGGGGGCCTACGAGCAGTACTTC
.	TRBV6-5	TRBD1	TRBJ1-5	CASRPDRGAGQPQHF	TGTGCCAGCAGGCCCGACAGGGGCGCGGGTCAGCCCCAGCATTTT
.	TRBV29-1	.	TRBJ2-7	CSVPGPTYEQYF	TGCAGCGTCCCGGGACCCACCTACGAGCAGTACTTC
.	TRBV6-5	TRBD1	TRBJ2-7	CASRSGTAYEQYF	TGTGCCAGCAGGTCAGGGACAGCCTACGAGCAGTACTTC
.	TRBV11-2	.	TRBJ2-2	CASSLVSPFGTGELFF	TGTGCCAGCAGCTTAGTCAGCCCGTTTGGGACCGGGGAGCTGTTTTTT
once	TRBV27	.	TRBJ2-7	CASSPHVRQLLSYEQYF	TGTGCCAGCAGTCCCCACGTTAGACAGCTACTCTCCTACGAGCAGTACTTC
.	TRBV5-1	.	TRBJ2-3	CASSGTSRDRRADTQYF	TGCGCCAGCAGCGGGACTAGCCGGGACAGGAGGGCAGATACGCAGTATTTT
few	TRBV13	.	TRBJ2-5	CASSPGAGKETQYF	TGTGCCAGCAGCCCAGGGGCAGGGAAGGAGACCCAGTACTTC
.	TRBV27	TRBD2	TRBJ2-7	CASRSRTSGYSYEQYF	TGTGCCAGCAGGTCCAGGACTAGCGGGTACTCCTACGAGCAGTACTTC
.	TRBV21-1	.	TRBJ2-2	CASSHPAGNAANTGELFF	TGTGCCAGCAGCCACCCGGCGGGAAACGCCGCGAACACCGGGGAGCTGTTTTTT
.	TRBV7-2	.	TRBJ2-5	CASAKGRPLETQYF	TGTGCCAGCGCCAAAGGGAGGCCCCTAGAGACCCAGTACTTC
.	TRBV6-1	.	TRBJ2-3	CASSDPALGLSQYF	TGTGCCAGCAGTGACCCCGCCCTTGGGTTGTCGCAGTATTTT
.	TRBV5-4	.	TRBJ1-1	CASSFIANTEAFF	TGTGCCAGCAGCTTTATCGCGAACACTGAAGCTTTCTTT
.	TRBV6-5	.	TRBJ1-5	CASREKYQPQHF	TGTGCCAGCAGGGAAAAGTATCAGCCCCAGCATTTT
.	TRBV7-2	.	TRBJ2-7	CASSLEGQGPYEQYF	TGTGCCAGCAGCTTAGAGGGGCAGGGCCCCTACGAGCAGTACTTC
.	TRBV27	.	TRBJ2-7	CASTKREGLPYEQYF	TGTGCCAGCACCAAAAGGGAAGGACTACCCTACGAGCAGTACTTC
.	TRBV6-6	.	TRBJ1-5	CASSKRQGNQPQHF	TGTGCCAGCAGTAAACGACAGGGCAATCAGCCCCAGCATTTT
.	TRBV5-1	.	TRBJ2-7	CASSPDSAQYVEQYF	TGCGCCAGCAGCCCGGACAGCGCCCAATACGTCGAGCAGTACTTC
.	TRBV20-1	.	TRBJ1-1	CSPRRTEAFF	TGCAGTCCTCGGAGGACTGAAGCTTTCTTT
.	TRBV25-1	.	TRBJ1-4	CASRLDTGGEKLFF	TGTGCCAGCAGGTTGGACACGGGCGGTGAAAAACTGTTTTTT
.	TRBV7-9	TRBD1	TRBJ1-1	CASSLAQGADTEAFF	TGTGCCAGCAGCTTGGCACAGGGGGCGGACACTGAAGCTTTCTTT
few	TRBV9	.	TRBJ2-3	CASSVGSKDTQYF	TGTGCCAGCAGCGTAGGGTCGAAAGATACGCAGTATTTT
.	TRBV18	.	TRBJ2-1	CASSPSEGSYNEQFF	TGTGCCAGCTCACCAAGTGAGGGCTCCTACAATGAGCAGTTCTTC
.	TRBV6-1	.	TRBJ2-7	CATYRDPSYEQYF	TGTGCCACCTATCGGGACCCCTCCTACGAGCAGTACTTC
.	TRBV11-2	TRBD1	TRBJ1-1	CASSRTGADTEAFF	TGTGCCAGCAGTCGTACAGGGGCCGACACTGAAGCTTTCTTT
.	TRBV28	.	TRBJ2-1	CASSLYEQFF	TGTGCCAGCAGTTTGTATGAGCAGTTCTTC
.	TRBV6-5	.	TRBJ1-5	CASSSKGTGWDQPQHF	TGTGCCAGCAGTTCTAAAGGAACAGGGTGGGACCAGCCCCAGCATTTT
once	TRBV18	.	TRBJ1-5	CASSRSEYSNQPQHF	TGTGCCAGCTCACGTTCTGAGTATAGCAATCAGCCCCAGCATTTT
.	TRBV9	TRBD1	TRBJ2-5	CASSVPVQGARETQYF	TGTGCCAGCAGCGTACCCGTTCAGGGGGCGCGAGAGACCCAGTACTTC
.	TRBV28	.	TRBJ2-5	CASTLPGGETQYF	TGTGCCAGCACCTTGCCAGGAGGGGAGACCCAGTACTTC